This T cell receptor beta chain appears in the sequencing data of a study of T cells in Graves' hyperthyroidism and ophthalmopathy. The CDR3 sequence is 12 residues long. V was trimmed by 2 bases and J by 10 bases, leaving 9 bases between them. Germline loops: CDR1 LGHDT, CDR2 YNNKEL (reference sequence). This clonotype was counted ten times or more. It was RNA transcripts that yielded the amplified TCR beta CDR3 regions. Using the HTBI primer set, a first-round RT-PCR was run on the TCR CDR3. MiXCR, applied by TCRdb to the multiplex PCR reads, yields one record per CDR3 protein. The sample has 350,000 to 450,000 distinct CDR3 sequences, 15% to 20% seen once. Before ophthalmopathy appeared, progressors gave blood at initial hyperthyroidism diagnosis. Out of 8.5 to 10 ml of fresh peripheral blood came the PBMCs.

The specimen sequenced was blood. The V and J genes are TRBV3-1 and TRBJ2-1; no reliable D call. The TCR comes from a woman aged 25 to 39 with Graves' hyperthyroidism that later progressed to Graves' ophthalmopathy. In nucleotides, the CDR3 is TGTGCCAGCAGCCAATCTAGTGAGGAGCAGTTCTTC. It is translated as CASSQSSEEQFF.